These T cell receptor beta chains were read from a single sample in a study of Ad26.COV2.S vaccination and SARS-CoV-2 variants. Measured with immunoSEQ multiplex PCR; TCRdb has only the in-frame clones, and not every one. The sample shows about 680,000 clones, 89% of them seen only once. Sequenced here: peripheral blood, sampled in a trial of Ad26.COV2.S vaccine versus placebo. These receptors were collected from a person aged 18 to 65 who received the Ad26.COV2.S COVID-19 vaccine or a placebo. The CDR3 runs from the conserved cysteine through the conserved F or W. D genes are given only for firm matches. The listing skips clone size in some rows; elsewhere it reads once, few, many or a size class.

v_call	clone_size	j_call	d_call	cdr3_aa	cdr3_nt
TRBV2	few	TRBJ1-1	TRBD1	CASNSGQTEAFF	TGTGCCAGCAACTCGGGACAGACTGAAGCTTTCTTT
TRBV12-3/TRBV12-4	-	TRBJ1-4	-	CASRRTNEKLFF	TGTGCCAGCAGAAGAACTAATGAAAAACTGTTTTTT
TRBV6-1	-	TRBJ1-2	-	CASSGPRQAPNYGYTF	TGTGCCAGCAGTGGCCCTCGACAGGCACCGAACTATGGCTACACCTTC
TRBV12-3/TRBV12-4	-	TRBJ2-3	-	CASSVGPPDTQYF	TGTGCCAGCAGTGTAGGGCCCCCAGATACGCAGTATTTT
TRBV6-1	-	TRBJ1-2	-	CASSDPWGGNYGYTF	TGTGCCAGCAGTGACCCGTGGGGGGGGAACTATGGCTACACCTTC
TRBV7-6	once	TRBJ1-5	TRBD1	CASSLDPTGMDQPQHF	TGTGCCAGCAGCTTAGATCCGACAGGGATGGATCAGCCCCAGCATTTT
TRBV18	-	TRBJ2-1	TRBD1	CASSAGGANYNEQFF	TGTGCCAGCTCGGCAGGGGGCGCAAACTACAATGAGCAGTTCTTC
TRBV7-2	-	TRBJ2-3	-	CASSPPGGSDTQYF	TGTGCCAGCAGTCCCCCCGGAGGGTCAGATACGCAGTATTTT
TRBV5-6	-	TRBJ1-2	-	CASSTRPGGGYTF	TGTGCCAGCAGCACCCGACCGGGGGGTGGCTACACCTTC
TRBV5-1	-	TRBJ1-1	-	CASRTDYYTEAFF	TGCGCCAGCAGGACAGATTATTACACTGAAGCTTTCTTT
TRBV3-1/TRBV3-2	once	TRBJ1-4	TRBD1	CASRYRGKLFF	TGTGCCAGCAGGTACAGGGGGAAACTGTTTTTT
TRBV15	-	TRBJ2-7	-	CATSRDQGTSLIYEQYF	TGTGCCACCAGCAGAGATCAAGGAACTAGCTTAATCTACGAGCAGTACTTC
TRBV30	-	TRBJ1-6	-	CAWSVNPLSSPLHF	TGTGCCTGGAGTGTTAATCCTCTCTCTTCACCCCTCCACTTT
TRBV30	-	TRBJ1-2	-	CAWSVSGGGYTF	TGTGCCTGGAGTGTCAGTGGGGGAGGCTACACCTTC
TRBV5-1	-	TRBJ1-1	-	CASSWGATQNTEAFF	TGCGCCAGCAGCTGGGGCGCTACCCAGAACACTGAAGCTTTCTTT
TRBV14	-	TRBJ2-1	TRBD2	CASSQVSLAGAYEQFF	TGTGCCAGCAGCCAAGTATCGCTAGCGGGAGCATATGAGCAGTTCTTC
TRBV5-4	once	TRBJ2-5	TRBD2	CASSLASGGETQYF	TGTGCCAGCAGCTTGGCTAGCGGGGGAGAGACCCAGTACTTC
TRBV6-5	-	TRBJ1-4	-	CASRPNFATNEKLFF	TGTGCCAGCAGACCCAACTTTGCAACTAATGAAAAACTGTTTTTT
TRBV6-6	-	TRBJ2-5	TRBD2	CASSYSTSGIQETQYF	TGTGCCAGCAGTTACTCGACTAGCGGGATCCAAGAGACCCAGTACTTC
TRBV29-1	few	TRBJ1-4	-	CSAARANEKLFF	TGCAGCGCCGCCCGGGCAAATGAAAAACTGTTTTTT
TRBV24-1	-	TRBJ2-1	-	CATSDFASGQQFF	TGTGCCACCAGTGATTTCGCCAGCGGTCAGCAGTTCTTC
TRBV7-9	-	TRBJ2-3	TRBD1	CASSRTGKDTQYF	TGTGCCAGCAGCCGGACAGGGAAAGATACGCAGTATTTT
TRBV30	once	TRBJ1-5	-	CAWSVGGDQPQHF	TGTGCCTGGAGTGTTGGAGGGGATCAGCCCCAGCATTTT
TRBV30	-	TRBJ2-7	TRBD1	CAFGTVYEQYF	TGTGCCTTCGGGACAGTCTACGAGCAGTACTTC
TRBV19	-	TRBJ1-5	TRBD1	CASSATGGVQPQHF	TGTGCCAGTAGTGCCACAGGGGGCGTTCAGCCCCAGCATTTT
TRBV7-2	-	TRBJ2-3	-	CASQRGGSGTQYF	TGTGCCAGCCAGAGGGGGGGATCTGGTACGCAGTATTTT
TRBV7-2	-	TRBJ1-5	TRBD1	CASSPRGSNQPQHF	TGTGCCAGCAGCCCCAGGGGGAGCAATCAGCCCCAGCATTTT
TRBV3-1/TRBV3-2	-	TRBJ2-3	-	CASSPLTDTDTQYF	TGTGCCAGCAGCCCACTGACAGACACAGATACGCAGTATTTT
TRBV5-1	few	TRBJ1-5	-	CASSLEGYSNQPQHF	TGCGCCAGCAGCTTGGAGGGCTATAGCAATCAGCCCCAGCATTTT
TRBV6-1	-	TRBJ2-1	-	CASSEVGGVFEQFF	TGTGCCAGCAGTGAGGTCGGTGGGGTTTTTGAGCAGTTCTTC
TRBV4-2	few	TRBJ2-7	TRBD2	CASSQDVAGAYEQYF	TGTGCCAGCAGCCAAGACGTAGCGGGGGCCTACGAGCAGTACTTC
TRBV5-1	-	TRBJ1-1	-	CASNPGRPNTEAFF	TGCGCCAGCAACCCAGGGCGCCCGAACACTGAAGCTTTCTTT
TRBV10-3	-	TRBJ2-7	TRBD2	CATSTGTSGGKSSYEQYF	TGTGCCACAAGCACCGGGACTAGCGGGGGGAAAAGCTCCTACGAGCAGTACTTC
TRBV10-3	few	TRBJ1-2	-	CAISGGAVVVGYTF	TGTGCCATCAGTGGTGGGGCCGTGGTCGTCGGCTACACCTTC
TRBV3-1/TRBV3-2	-	TRBJ2-3	-	CASSQDPTDTQYF	TGTGCCAGCAGCCAAGATCCAACAGATACGCAGTATTTT
TRBV7-7	-	TRBJ2-5	-	CASSLVGDPGETQYF	TGTGCCAGCAGCTTAGTGGGGGATCCAGGGGAGACCCAGTACTTC
TRBV30	-	TRBJ1-3	-	CAWSRRVNTIYF	TGTGCCTGGAGTCGGAGGGTGAACACCATATATTTT
TRBV27	-	TRBJ1-1	-	CASIQGGMNTEAFF	TGTGCCAGCATCCAAGGAGGGATGAACACTGAAGCTTTCTTT
TRBV5-8	-	TRBJ1-2	-	CASSSGVYGYTF	TGTGCCAGCAGCTCCGGAGTCTATGGCTACACCTTC
TRBV11-2	-	TRBJ1-1	TRBD1	CASSPGQGGRATEAFF	TGTGCCAGCAGCCCCGGACAGGGAGGGAGGGCCACTGAAGCTTTCTTT
TRBV19	-	TRBJ1-6	-	CASSIDETAPLHF	TGTGCCAGTAGTATAGACGAGACTGCACCCCTCCACTTT
TRBV18	-	TRBJ1-4	TRBD1	CASSRSGTGANEKLFF	TGTGCCAGCTCACGCTCCGGGACAGGGGCTAATGAAAAACTGTTTTTT
TRBV4-1	-	TRBJ2-7	TRBD1	CASSLGQGVHYEQYF	TGCGCCAGCAGCCTAGGACAGGGGGTTCACTACGAGCAGTACTTC
TRBV3-1/TRBV3-2	-	TRBJ1-4	-	CASSLDVTNEKLFF	TGTGCCAGCAGCCTTGATGTAACTAATGAAAAACTGTTTTTT
TRBV7-2	-	TRBJ2-1	TRBD2	CASSLEVSGGYNEQFF	TGTGCCAGCAGCTTAGAGGTTAGCGGGGGATACAATGAGCAGTTCTTC
TRBV7-7	once	TRBJ1-4	-	CASSSGSRAFNEKLFF	TGTGCTAGCAGCTCCGGCTCCAGGGCTTTTAATGAAAAACTGTTTTTT
TRBV3-1/TRBV3-2	-	TRBJ2-1	-	CASSYQGRSYNEQFF	TGTGCCAGCAGCTATCAGGGACGCTCCTACAATGAGCAGTTCTTC
TRBV10-3	-	TRBJ2-2	-	CAISEQDTGELFF	TGTGCCATCAGTGAACAGGACACCGGGGAGCTGTTTTTT
TRBV20-1	-	TRBJ2-2	-	CSASSQGWSTGELFF	TGCAGTGCTAGTTCACAGGGATGGAGCACCGGGGAGCTGTTTTTT
TRBV18	-	TRBJ1-2	-	CASSPPGEFYGYTF	TGTGCCAGCTCACCACCCGGGGAATTCTATGGCTACACCTTC
TRBV5-1	few	TRBJ2-3	-	CASSLGGDTDTQYF	TGCGCCAGCAGCTTGGGTGGGGACACAGATACGCAGTATTTT
TRBV30	-	TRBJ1-5	-	CAWSVAETPQHF	TGTGCCTGGAGTGTAGCGGAGACGCCCCAGCATTTT
TRBV27	-	TRBJ2-2	-	CASSGANSGELFF	TGTGCCAGCAGTGGGGCCAATTCTGGGGAGCTGTTTTTT
TRBV15	-	TRBJ1-5	-	CATSAEGGQPQHF	TGTGCCACCAGCGCAGAGGGGGGTCAGCCCCAGCATTTT
TRBV5-4	-	TRBJ1-1	-	CASSLGPSGALNTEAFF	TGTGCCAGCAGCTTGGGCCCGTCAGGGGCGCTCAACACTGAAGCTTTCTTT
TRBV14	-	TRBJ2-5	-	CASSEQLPETQYF	TGTGCCAGCAGCGAACAGCTGCCAGAGACCCAGTACTTC
TRBV19	-	TRBJ2-7	TRBD2	CASSDLGASGSYEQYF	TGTGCCAGTAGTGACTTAGGGGCTAGCGGATCCTACGAGCAGTACTTC
TRBV7-3	-	TRBJ1-5	-	CASSAPLQDSNQPQHF	TGTGCCAGCAGCGCCCCCCTACAGGATAGCAATCAGCCCCAGCATTTT
TRBV7-2	-	TRBJ2-5	-	CASSLAAGERETQYF	TGTGCCAGCAGCTTAGCGGCTGGGGAGCGGGAGACCCAGTACTTC